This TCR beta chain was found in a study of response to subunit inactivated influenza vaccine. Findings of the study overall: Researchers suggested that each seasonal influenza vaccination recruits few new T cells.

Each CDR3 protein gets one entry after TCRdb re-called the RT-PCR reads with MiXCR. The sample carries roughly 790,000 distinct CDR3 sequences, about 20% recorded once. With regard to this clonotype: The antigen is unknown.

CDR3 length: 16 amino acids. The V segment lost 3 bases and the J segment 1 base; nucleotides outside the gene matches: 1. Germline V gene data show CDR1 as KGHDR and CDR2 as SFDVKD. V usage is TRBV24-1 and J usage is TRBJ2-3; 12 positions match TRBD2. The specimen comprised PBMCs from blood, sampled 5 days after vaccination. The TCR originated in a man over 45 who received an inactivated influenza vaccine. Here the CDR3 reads CATSDRLAGGTDTQYF. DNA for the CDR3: TGTGCCACCAGTGATAGACTAGCGGGAGGCACAGATACGCAGTATTTT.